This passage covers 12 T cell receptor beta chains from one sample sequenced in a study of control samples from healthy donors and cancer patients. Sequenced by immunoSEQ multiplex PCR; TCRdb stores in-frame clones only, minus some. Of 150,000 to 200,000 clones detected, around 90% appear once; the ten largest clones hold 1.5% to 2%. Sequenced input: blood. These receptor sequences come from a young man in good health.

The genes are TRBV28 and TRBJ1-5; the match to TRBD1 covers 9 bases. V trimming: 5 bases; J trimming: 4 bases; junction bases outside the gene matches: 9. Germline-derived CDR1 and CDR2 are MDHEN and SYDVKM. The CDR3 totals 16 residues. Here the CDR3 DNA reads TGTGCCAGCAGTCCCCCGGGACAGGGTTTTAATCAGCCCCAGCATTTT. Translated: CASSPPGQGFNQPQHF.

The chain carries TRBV12-2 and TRBJ2-7. TRBV12-2 is noted as a pseudogene. The length of the CDR3 is 14 residues. In nucleotides, the CDR3 is TGTGCAAGTCGCTTAGCGGTAGGGACGGGGGAGCAGTACTTC. Encoded protein: CASRLAVGTGEQYF.

The gene calls are TRBV29-1 and TRBJ2-5, with D unresolved. Trimming shortened V by 7 bases and J by 5 bases, and 11 bases separated the two germline ends. The CDR3 extends over 11 amino acids. Per the germline V gene, CDR1 is SQVTM and CDR2 is ANQGSEA. The CDR3 spells CSARNGETQYF. The CDR3 DNA reads as TGCAGCGCACGAAACGGGGAGACCCAGTACTTC. Full variable domain (missing parts from reference TRBV29-1 and TRBJ2-5): SAVISQKPSRDICQRGTSLTIQCQVDSQVTMMFWYRQQPGQSLTLIATANQGSEATYESGFVIDKFPISRPNLTFSTLTVSNMSPEDSSIYLCSARNGETQYFGPGTRLLVL.

The chain has TRBV7-2 and TRBJ2-5; 12 bases are shared with TRBD2. The CDR3 is 18 amino acids. The germline CDR1 and CDR2 sequences are SGHTA and FQGNSA. The trim removed 3 bases at V and 7 bases at J, leaving 15 bases unmatched. The CDR3 coding sequence is TGTGCCAGCAGCTTGTGGCCCCTAGCGGGGGGGCCTTACGGGACCCAGTACTTC. It is translated as CASSLWPLAGGPYGTQYF.

The rearrangement links TRBV6-5 to TRBJ1-6; D is unclear. CDR3 size: 13 residues. V lost 6 bases to trimming and J lost 7 bases, with 10 bases between them. Germline V gene data show CDR1 as MNHEY and CDR2 as SVGAGI. The CDR3 protein is CASRRETNSPLHF. In nucleotides, the CDR3 is TGTGCCAGCAGACGAGAAACCAATTCACCCCTCCACTTT.

This clone was counted between two and nine times. The chain joins TRBV7-9 to TRBJ2-2; perhaps TRBD1 as D (5 bases). The germline gives CDR1 SEHNR, CDR2 FQNEAQ (reference sequence). V lost 4 bases, J lost 4 bases, and 19 bases lay in between. This CDR3 is built from 17 residues. The CDR3 region is CASSSSGSPYFTGELFF. The CDR3 DNA is TGTGCCAGCAGCTCATCAGGGTCCCCTTACTTCACCGGGGAGCTGTTTTTT.

The genes are TRBV15 and TRBJ1-6; tentative D call: TRBD1 (6 bases). V gave up 1 base and J gave up 8 bases, with 12 bases separating them. There are 15 residues in the CDR3. Germline V gives CDR1 LNHNV, CDR2 YYDKDF (reference sequence). This CDR3 is CATSRGQVLDSPLHF. CDR3 in DNA: TGTGCCACCAGCAGAGGACAGGTCTTGGATTCACCCCTCCACTTT.

The chain joins TRBV24-1 to TRBJ2-1, with 8 bases matching TRBD2. The trim removed 1 base at V and 3 bases at J, leaving 4 bases unmatched. The germline gives CDR1 KGHDR, CDR2 SFDVKD. The CDR3 spans 16 residues. CDR3: CATSDFGRGGYNEQFF. CDR3 DNA: TGTGCCACCAGTGATTTCGGACGGGGGGGCTACAATGAGCAGTTCTTC.

This chain uses TRBV24-1 with TRBJ2-2; D is undetermined. Per the germline V gene, CDR1 is KGHDR and CDR2 is SFDVKD. CDR3 length: 15 residues. V gave up 0 bases and J gave up 5 bases, with 9 bases separating them. This chain's CDR3 is CATSDLGHRTGELFF. In DNA form, the CDR3 reads TGTGCCACCAGTGATTTGGGGCATAGGACCGGGGAGCTGTTTTTT.

This chain links TRBV5-1 with TRBJ1-3; D is unresolved. Germline V gene lookup returns CDR1 SGHRS and CDR2 YFSETQ. The CDR3 loop spans 15 amino acids. V was clipped by 5 bases and J by 3 bases, with 15 bases between them. CDR3: CASRFGNERGNTIYF. The DNA of the CDR3 is TGCGCCAGCAGATTCGGGAATGAGCGTGGAAACACCATATATTTT.

The J gene is TRBJ2-3, the V gene TRBV7-2; 8 nucleotides align to TRBD2. Germline trimming cut 1 base from V and 2 bases from J; bases unmatched to any gene: 2. CDR3 length: 15 residues. CDR1 and CDR2 from the germline V gene are SGHTA and FQGNSA. Here the CDR3 DNA reads TGTGCCAGCAGCTTAGGACTAGCGTACACAGATACGCAGTATTTT. Encoded protein: CASSLGLAYTDTQYF.

The rearrangement uses TRBV4-2 and TRBJ2-1; 8 bases agree with TRBD2. Looked up from germline, CDR1 is LGHNA and CDR2 is YNFKEQ. V lost 4 bases and J lost 5; bases outside the gene matches: 10. This CDR3 comprises 16 residues. The CDR3 nucleotides read TGTGCCAGCAGCCCTCGGCCAGCGGGGGTCGACAATGAGCAGTTCTTC. Translated, it gives CASSPRPAGVDNEQFF.